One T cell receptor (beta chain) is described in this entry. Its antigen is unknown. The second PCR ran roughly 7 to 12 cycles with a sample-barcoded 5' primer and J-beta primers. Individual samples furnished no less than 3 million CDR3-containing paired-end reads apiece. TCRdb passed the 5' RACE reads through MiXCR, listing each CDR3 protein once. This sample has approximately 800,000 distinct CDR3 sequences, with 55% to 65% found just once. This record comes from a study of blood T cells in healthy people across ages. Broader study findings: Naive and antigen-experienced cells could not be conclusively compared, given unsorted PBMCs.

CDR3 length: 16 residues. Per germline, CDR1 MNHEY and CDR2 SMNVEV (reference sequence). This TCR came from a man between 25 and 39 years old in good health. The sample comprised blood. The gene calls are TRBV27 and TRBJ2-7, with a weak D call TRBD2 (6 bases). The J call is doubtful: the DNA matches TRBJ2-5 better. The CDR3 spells CASSLSRRELEETQYF. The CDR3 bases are TGTGCCAGCAGTTTAAGTCGTCGGGAGTTAGAAGAGACCCAGTACTTC.